This T cell receptor (beta chain) emerged from a study of beta chain features in type 1 diabetes. Study summary: Sorted cells numbering under 110 million were examined across all samples. Whole-study results and caveats: Sampled from patients, naive, central memory and Treg TCRB repertoires appeared more similar than those sampled from healthy donors. Shortening that was moderate but significant affected the TCRB CDR3s of Type 1 diabetes patients in all four CD4+ subsets.

All of the isolated RNA was reverse transcribed, so expressed TCRB transcripts were sequenced. Sequencing was performed with immunoSEQ multiplex PCR; in TCRdb, only in-frame clones are kept and a portion is missing. The sample lists about 300,000 clones; approximately 8.1% were seen once. About this clone: Its antigen is unknown.

There was one heparinised blood draw per donor, averaging roughly 110 mL. Germline CDR1 reads SGHTA; CDR2 reads FQGTGA. Trimming removed 5 bases from V and 5 bases from J, with 15 bases in between. The CDR3 totals 14 residues. Source material: central memory CD4+ T cells from blood. This TCR was recovered from a woman aged 18-35 years in good health. V and J are TRBV7-3 and TRBJ1-1; D uncertain. The CDR3, as DNA: TGTGCCAGCAGCCTGACCTTTGGGGATACTGAAGCTTTCTTT. This encodes CASSLTFGDTEAFF.